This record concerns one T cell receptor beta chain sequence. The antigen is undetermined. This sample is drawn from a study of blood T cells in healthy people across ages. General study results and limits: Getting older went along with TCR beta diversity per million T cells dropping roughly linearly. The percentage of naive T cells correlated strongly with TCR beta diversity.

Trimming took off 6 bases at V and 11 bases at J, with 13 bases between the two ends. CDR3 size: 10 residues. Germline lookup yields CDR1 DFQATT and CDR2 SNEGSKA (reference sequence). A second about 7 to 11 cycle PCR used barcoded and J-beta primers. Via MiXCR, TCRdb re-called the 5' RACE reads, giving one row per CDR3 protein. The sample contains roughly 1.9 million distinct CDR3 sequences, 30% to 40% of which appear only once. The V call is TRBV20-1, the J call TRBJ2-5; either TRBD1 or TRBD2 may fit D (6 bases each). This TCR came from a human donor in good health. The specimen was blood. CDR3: CSARRGEQYF. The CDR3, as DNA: TGCAGTGCCCGAAGGGGGGAGCAGTACTTC.